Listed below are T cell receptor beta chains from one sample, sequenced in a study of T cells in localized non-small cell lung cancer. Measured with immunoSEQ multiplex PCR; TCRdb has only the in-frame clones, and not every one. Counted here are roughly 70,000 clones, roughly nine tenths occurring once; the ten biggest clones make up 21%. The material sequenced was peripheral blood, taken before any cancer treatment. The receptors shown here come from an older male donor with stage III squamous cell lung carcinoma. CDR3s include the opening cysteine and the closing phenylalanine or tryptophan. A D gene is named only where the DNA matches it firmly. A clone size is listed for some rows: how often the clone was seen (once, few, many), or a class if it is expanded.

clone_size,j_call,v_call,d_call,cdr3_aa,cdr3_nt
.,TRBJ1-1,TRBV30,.,CAWSVVNTEAFF,TGTGCCTGGAGTGTGGTGAACACTGAAGCTTTCTTT
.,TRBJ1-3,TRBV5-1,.,CASSLVEGNTIYF,TGCGCCAGCAGCTTGGTGGAAGGAAACACCATATATTTT
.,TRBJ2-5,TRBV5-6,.,CASSLGPLGTQYF,TGTGCCAGCAGCTTGGGACCGCTAGGGACCCAGTACTTC
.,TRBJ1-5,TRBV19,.,CASSLSGGNQPQHF,TGTGCCAGTAGCTTATCAGGGGGCAATCAGCCCCAGCATTTT
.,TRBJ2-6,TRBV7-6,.,CASSAQGGSSGANVLTF,TGTGCCAGCAGCGCACAGGGGGGGTCTTCTGGGGCCAACGTCCTGACTTTC
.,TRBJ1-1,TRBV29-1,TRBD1,CSARQGPTTEAFF,TGCAGCGCACGACAGGGCCCGACCACTGAAGCTTTCTTT
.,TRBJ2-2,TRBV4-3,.,CASSQAPTANTGELFF,TGCGCCAGCAGCCAAGCCCCGACAGCGAACACCGGGGAGCTGTTTTTT
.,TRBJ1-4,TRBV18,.,CASSPGQRTTNEKLFF,TGTGCCAGCTCACCCGGACAGAGGACAACTAATGAAAAACTGTTTTTT
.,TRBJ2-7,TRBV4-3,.,CASSQGIAFYEQYF,TGCGCCAGCAGCCAAGGGATAGCGTTCTACGAGCAGTACTTC
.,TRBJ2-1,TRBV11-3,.,CASSSVHHPPYNEQFF,TGTGCCAGCAGCTCCGTTCACCACCCCCCCTACAATGAGCAGTTCTTC
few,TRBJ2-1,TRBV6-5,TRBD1,CASSPSDRAYWFF,TGTGCCAGCAGCCCTTCGGACAGGGCCTACTGGTTCTTC
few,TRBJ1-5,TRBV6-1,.,CASSVNRDGNQPQHF,TGTGCCAGCAGTGTAAACAGGGATGGCAATCAGCCCCAGCATTTT
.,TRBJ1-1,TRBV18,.,CASSNRAVNTEAFF,TGTGCCAGCTCGAACAGGGCCGTGAACACTGAAGCTTTCTTT
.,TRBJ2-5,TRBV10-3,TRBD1,CAISRTGQETQYF,TGTGCCATCAGCCGGACAGGCCAAGAGACCCAGTACTTC
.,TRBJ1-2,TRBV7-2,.,CASSLPGAGDGYTF,TGTGCCAGCAGCCTCCCTGGGGCTGGGGATGGCTACACCTTC
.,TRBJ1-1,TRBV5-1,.,CASSPRGDTEAFF,TGCGCCAGCAGCCCCCGAGGGGACACTGAAGCTTTCTTT
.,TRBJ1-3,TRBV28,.,CATWGGNTIYF,TGTGCCACGTGGGGGGGAAACACCATATATTTT
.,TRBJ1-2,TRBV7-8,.,CASSLAGGLGGYTF,TGTGCCAGCAGCTTAGCGGGGGGCCTGGGCGGCTACACCTTC
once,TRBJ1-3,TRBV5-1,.,CASSLEGGVSGNTIYF,TGCGCCAGCAGCTTGGAAGGGGGTGTTTCTGGAAACACCATATATTTT
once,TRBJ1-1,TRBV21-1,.,CASSKQSKEENTEAFF,TGTGCCAGCAGCAAACAGTCAAAGGAGGAGAACACTGAAGCTTTCTTT
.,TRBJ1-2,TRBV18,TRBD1,CASSPVTGGSNGGYTF,TGTGCCAGCTCACCAGTGACAGGGGGCTCAAATGGCGGCTACACCTTC
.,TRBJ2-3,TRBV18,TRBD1,CASSSSSGTGGTDTQYF,TGTGCCAGCTCATCCTCCTCTGGGACAGGGGGAACAGATACGCAGTATTTT
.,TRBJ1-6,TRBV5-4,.,CASSLTDTSPLHF,TGTGCCAGCAGCTTAACGGATACCAGCCCCCTCCACTTT
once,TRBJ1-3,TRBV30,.,CAWRNDGNTIYF,TGTGCCTGGAGGAACGACGGAAACACCATATATTTT
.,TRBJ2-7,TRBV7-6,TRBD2,CASSPSSGTLYEQYF,TGTGCCAGCAGCCCGTCTAGCGGGACACTATACGAGCAGTACTTC
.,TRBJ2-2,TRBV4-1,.,CASSLGTRSDTGELFF,TGCGCCAGCAGCCTCGGGACCCGGTCGGACACCGGGGAGCTGTTTTTT
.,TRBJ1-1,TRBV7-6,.,CASSPQIGTNTEAFF,TGTGCCAGCAGCCCGCAAATAGGGACGAACACTGAAGCTTTCTTT
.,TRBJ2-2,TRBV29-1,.,CSVKRSVTSSGELFF,TGCAGCGTTAAACGGTCCGTTACTAGCTCCGGGGAGCTGTTTTTT
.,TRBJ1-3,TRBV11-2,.,CASSQGRAAGNTIYF,TGTGCCAGCAGCCAAGGGCGGGCCGCTGGAAACACCATATATTTT
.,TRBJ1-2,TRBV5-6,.,CASSLEGVSYGYTF,TGTGCCAGCAGCTTGGAAGGGGTGAGCTATGGCTACACCTTC
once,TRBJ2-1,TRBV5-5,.,CASSFHLGQGGNEQFF,TGTGCCAGCAGCTTCCATTTGGGGCAGGGCGGAAATGAGCAGTTCTTC
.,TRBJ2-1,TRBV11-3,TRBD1,CASSPRTGTLHEQFF,TGTGCCAGCAGCCCCCGGACAGGAACCCTCCATGAGCAGTTCTTC
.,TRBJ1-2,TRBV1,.,CTSSQEGQGSLYGYTF,TGCACCAGCAGCCAAGAGGGGCAGGGGTCTCTCTATGGCTACACCTTC
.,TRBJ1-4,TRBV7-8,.,CASSPPGQVTTNEKLFF,TGTGCCAGCAGCCCACCGGGACAAGTCACAACTAATGAAAAACTGTTTTTT
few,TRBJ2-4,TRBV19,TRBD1,CATDRGGKNIQYF,TGTGCCACCGACAGGGGGGGCAAAAACATTCAGTACTTC
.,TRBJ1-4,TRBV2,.,CASSEELLATNEKLFF,TGTGCCAGCAGTGAAGAGCTGCTTGCAACTAATGAAAAACTGTTTTTT
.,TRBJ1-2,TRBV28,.,CASSLGRPAYGYTF,TGTGCCAGCAGTTTAGGCCGGCCTGCATATGGCTACACCTTC
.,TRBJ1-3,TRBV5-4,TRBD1,CASSSAPTGAIGNTIYF,TGTGCCAGCAGCTCGGCCCCCACAGGGGCGATAGGAAACACCATATATTTT